These 13 T cell receptor beta chains share one sample of origin, sequenced in a study of T-cell reconstitution after alpha-beta-depleted transplantation in children. Molecular barcoding with unique molecular identifiers was used for the TCRbeta library. TCRdb re-called the PCR reads through MiXCR, storing one row per CDR3 protein. In the table there are about 540,000 distinct CDR3 sequences, about a sixth of which are singletons. The source material was PBMCs from the stem cell graft donor, sampled from the stem cell graft. The origin of the receptors is a human donor who donated a stem cell graft to a child with acute lymphoblastic leukemia.

The chain joins TRBV5-1 to TRBJ1-1; a possible D gene is TRBD1 (6 bases). Per germline, CDR1 SGHRS and CDR2 YFSETQ. This CDR3 spans 16 amino acids. V was pared by 1 base and J by 10 bases, with 23 bases between. The CDR3 protein is CASSLMKFGGAPRAFF. CDR3 DNA: TGCGCCAGCAGCTTGATGAAGTTTGGGGGGGCGCCCCGAGCTTTCTTT. Together with reference TRBV5-1 and TRBJ1-1, the CDR3 gives the full variable domain: KAGVTQTPRYLIKTRGQQVTLSCSPISGHRSVSWYQQTPGQGLQFLFEYFSETQRNKGNFPGRFSGRQFSNSRSEMNVSTLELGDSALYLCASSLMKFGGAPRAFFGQGTRLTVV.

The chain uses TRBV7-6 and TRBJ2-5, with no clear D. CDR3 size: 13 residues. The germline V gene has CDR1 SGHVS and CDR2 FNYEAQ. V was clipped by 5 bases and J by 7 bases, with 14 bases between them. The DNA of the CDR3 is TGTGCCAGCAGCCCTCTCAAAGGGATGACCCAGTACTTC. Translating gives CASSPLKGMTQYF.

This clonotype came up a few times. The chain carries TRBV20-1 and TRBJ2-1; D is unresolved. CDR1 and CDR2 from the germline V gene are DFQATT and SNEGSKA (reference sequence). This CDR3 contains 12 residues. Trimming shortened V by 0 bases and J by 8 bases, and 8 bases separated the two germline ends. DNA for the CDR3: TGCAGTGCTAGAGATGAATCCCATGAGCAGTTCTTC. Residues: CSARDESHEQFF.

This clonotype has just a few counts. The chain couples TRBV7-9 to TRBJ2-7; D gene unclear. Germline V CDR1 and CDR2: SEHNR, FQNEAQ (reference sequence). The V end lost 2 bases, the J end lost 11 bases, and 13 bases lay between the germline ends. There are 12 residues in the CDR3. CDR3 residues: CASSLYPGTEYF. Written as DNA, the CDR3 is TGTGCCAGCAGCTTATACCCAGGCACCGAGTACTTC.

This chain uses TRBV2 with TRBJ1-5; D remains unclear. CDR3 size: 15 residues. CDR1 is SNHLY and CDR2 is FYNNEI in the germline V gene. Between the trimmed V and J ends, which lost 6 bases and 2 bases, there was a span of 14 bases. This CDR3 is CASSVSTLGNQPQHF. DNA for the CDR3: TGTGCCAGCAGCGTGTCAACCTTGGGCAATCAGCCCCAGCATTTT.

This clonotype was counted a few times. The V call is TRBV15, the J call TRBJ2-5; 8 bases map to TRBD1. The CDR3 has 18 residues. Trimming took 0 bases from V and 4 from J; bases not matched to a gene: 13. Per the germline V gene, CDR1 is LNHNV and CDR2 is YYDKDF (reference sequence). CDR3 coding DNA: TGTGCCACCAGCAGAGATCTTATTCAGACAGGGGACGGAGAGACCCAGTACTTC. Translating it yields CATSRDLIQTGDGETQYF.

The chain links TRBV9 to TRBJ2-1, with D perhaps TRBD1 or TRBD2 (5 bases each). The CDR3 extends over 13 amino acids. Germline V lookup: CDR1 SGDLS, CDR2 YYNGEE. V was shortened by 1 base and J by 10 bases, with 12 bases between the two germline ends. Here the CDR3 reads CASSVISREEQFF. The DNA of the CDR3 is TGTGCCAGCAGCGTAATTAGCAGGGAGGAGCAGTTCTTC.

This clonotype was seen repeatedly, ten times or more. A read error may account for a junction end that differs from germline. The J gene is TRBJ2-1, the V gene TRBV5-1; TRBD1 aligns across 11 bases. There are 15 residues in the CDR3. Germline CDR1 is SGHRS and CDR2 is YFSETQ. CDR3 protein: CASSLAGTGGNEQFF. The DNA for the CDR3 is TGTGCCAGCAGCTTAGCGGGGACAGGGGGCAATGAGCAGTTCTTC.

The chain combines TRBV5-1 with TRBJ2-7; D is unclear. The CDR3 is 15 amino acids. The germline V gene has CDR1 SGHRS and CDR2 YFSETQ. Trimming stripped 2 bases from V and 4 bases from J, with 16 bases between. CDR3 in amino acids: CASSLLGQLVYEQYF. CDR3 bases: TGCGCCAGCAGCTTATTAGGGCAGCTAGTATACGAGCAGTACTTC.

This clonotype was seen a handful of times. In nucleotides, the CDR3 is TGCAGCGTTGAAGAGGGGGGGTTCGGTAACACCTTC. It codes for CSVEEGGFGNTF. The V gene is TRBV29-1, the J gene TRBJ1-2, with D possibly matching TRBD1 (5 bases). Germline lookup yields CDR1 SQVTM and CDR2 ANQGSEA. CDR3 size: 12 residues. The V end was cut by 0 bases, the J end by 12 bases, with 14 bases between.

J is TRBJ1-2 and V is TRBV5-1; no firm D call. CDR3 length: 13 residues. The germline gives CDR1 SGHRS, CDR2 YFSETQ. The V end was cut by 0 bases, the J end by 5 bases, with 8 bases between. Here the CDR3 reads CASSLGEFYGYTF. CDR3 coding DNA: TGCGCCAGCAGCTTGGGGGAATTTTATGGCTACACCTTC.

J is TRBJ1-1 and V is TRBV20-1, with D hard to call. The V and J ends lost 0 bases and 3 bases respectively, with 11 bases between them. Germline lookup yields CDR1 DFQATT and CDR2 SNEGSKA (reference sequence). This CDR3 is 14 amino acids long. The CDR3, as DNA: TGCAGTGCTAGAGAGGCTGGGAGTTACACTGAAGCTTTCTTT. Its protein is CSAREAGSYTEAFF.

This clonotype has just a few counts. This sequence joins TRBV4-1 and TRBJ2-7; possible D gene TRBD1, 6 bases. CDR1 MGHRA and CDR2 YSYEKL come from the germline V gene. The CDR3 has 17 amino acids. V was pared by 0 bases and J by 1 base, with 16 bases between. CDR3 sequence: CASSQEFRTASSYEQYF. In DNA form, the CDR3 reads TGCGCCAGCAGCCAAGAGTTCAGGACAGCCTCGTCCTACGAGCAGTACTTC.